This is a list of T cell receptor beta chains from one sample in a study of blood T cell dynamics during melanoma immunotherapy. TCRdb's copy holds only in-frame clones and misses some; the assay was immunoSEQ multiplex PCR. This sample has 9,000 to 10,000 clones, with roughly 85% found just once. This sample comprised blood, obtained from a patient treated with checkpoint blockade. These receptors all stem from a human donor with melanoma. Each CDR3 is given with its conserved first and last residue. A D gene is named only where the DNA matches it firmly. Size is omitted from some rows. Given values are once, few, many or a class for expanded clones.

TRBJ1-5 | TRBV19 | . | TRBD1 | CASSIADRRGQPQHF | TGTGCCAGTAGTATAGCGGACAGGCGGGGGCAGCCCCAGCATTTT
TRBJ1-1 | TRBV6-1 | few | . | CASVGTEAFF | TGTGCCAGCGTTGGCACTGAAGCTTTCTTT
TRBJ2-2 | TRBV28 | . | TRBD2 | CASSNLAGGQPELFF | TGTGCCAGCAGTAACCTAGCGGGGGGGCAGCCGGAGCTGTTTTTT
TRBJ1-2 | TRBV6-6 | . | TRBD1 | CASSYVTGQDGYTF | TGTGCCAGCAGTTACGTGACAGGGCAGGATGGCTACACCTTC
TRBJ2-1 | TRBV7-8 | . | TRBD2 | CASSSTSGVFGEQFF | TGTGCCAGCAGCTCTACTAGCGGGGTTTTTGGTGAGCAGTTCTTC
TRBJ2-2 | TRBV5-1 | . | TRBD1 | CASSLGDRGKVGELFF | TGCGCCAGCAGCTTGGGCGACAGGGGGAAGGTCGGGGAGCTGTTTTTT
TRBJ1-1 | TRBV13 | . | TRBD1 | CASSFSGGGTEAFF | TGTGCCAGCAGCTTCTCAGGGGGAGGGACTGAAGCTTTCTTT
TRBJ1-6 | TRBV4-2 | . | . | CASSQEPGSSSPLHF | TGTGCCAGCAGCCAAGAACCCGGGTCAAGTTCACCCCTCCACTTT
TRBJ2-4 | TRBV7-8 | once | TRBD1 | CASSPTPGQILNIQYF | TGTGCCAGCAGCCCAACTCCGGGACAGATTCTCAACATTCAGTACTTC
TRBJ1-1 | TRBV7-9 | . | . | CASSLRGNTEAFF | TGTGCCAGCAGCTTACGGGGGAACACTGAAGCTTTCTTT
TRBJ2-2 | TRBV18 | . | . | CASSENRVAGELFF | TGTGCCAGCTCAGAGAACAGGGTTGCCGGGGAGCTGTTTTTT
TRBJ1-1 | TRBV7-9 | . | . | CASSFSGVNTEAFF | TGTGCCAGCAGCTTTTCAGGGGTTAACACTGAAGCTTTCTTT
TRBJ1-1 | TRBV30 | few | TRBD1 | CAWSVSKTGGTEAFF | TGTGCCTGGAGTGTCTCGAAGACAGGGGGGACTGAAGCTTTCTTT
TRBJ1-4 | TRBV7-3 | . | . | CASSLTTGEKLFF | TGTGCCAGCAGCTTAACGACCGGTGAAAAACTGTTTTTT
TRBJ2-7 | TRBV18 | . | TRBD1 | CASSPGTGTTYEQYF | TGTGCCAGCTCCCCGGGGACAGGGACGACCTACGAGCAGTACTTC
TRBJ1-3 | TRBV7-2 | . | . | CASSTRGGNTIYF | TGTGCCAGCAGCACCAGGGGTGGAAACACCATATATTTT
TRBJ2-7 | TRBV6-5 | . | . | CAINSGTTGWEQYF | TGTGCCATCAATTCCGGGACGACCGGTTGGGAGCAGTACTTC
TRBJ2-3 | TRBV12-5 | . | . | CASGFGDLARNTQYF | TGTGCTAGTGGTTTCGGCGATCTCGCCAGGAATACGCAGTATTTT
TRBJ1-5 | TRBV5-5 | . | . | CASSATENQPQHF | TGTGCCAGCAGCGCGACAGAAAATCAGCCCCAGCATTTT
TRBJ2-7 | TRBV6-4 | . | . | CASSEEQGALDYEQYF | TGTGCCAGCAGCGAGGAACAGGGAGCTCTGGATTACGAGCAGTACTTC
TRBJ2-2 | TRBV6-5 | . | . | CASSYFSKLTGELFF | TGTGCCAGCAGTTATTTCTCGAAACTCACCGGGGAGCTGTTTTTT
TRBJ1-2 | TRBV6-6 | . | . | CASSSPDTGYGYTF | TGTGCCAGCAGTTCCCCGGACACCGGCTATGGCTACACCTTC